This T cell receptor (beta chain) derives from a study of OX40 agonist ivuxolimab in advanced cancers. Across the whole study: Three individuals attained partial responses, comprising one hepatocellular carcinoma case and two cutaneous melanoma cases. Study-wide findings and caveats: CD8+ T cells were the subset that, on average, had more expanded clones than CD4+. At 0.1 to 3.0 mg/kg and by week 6, clonal expansion occurred in CD4+ and CD8+ blood T cells.

In its sample, this clone is medium-sized. Its target is not known. TCRdb's copy holds only in-frame clones and misses some; the assay was immunoSEQ multiplex PCR. The data show about 50,000 clones, approximately 89% seen once. CDR1 is SNHLY and CDR2 is FYNNEI in the germline V gene. The CDR3 has 15 residues. The V end lost 0 bases, the J end lost 0 bases, and 7 bases lay between the germline ends. It was autoimmune disease history or systemic immunosuppression that excluded patients. J is TRBJ2-3 and V is TRBV2, with a possible D match to TRBD2 (5 bases). The sequenced sample was CD4+ or CD8+ T cells sorted from blood, obtained in a trial of the OX40 agonist ivuxolimab. This TCR came from an adult with an advanced solid tumor such as melanoma, head and neck, liver or kidney cancer. The CDR3 DNA sequence: TGTGCCAGCAGTGAAGCGAGCGGTAGCACAGATACGCAGTATTTT. Protein product: CASSEASGSTDTQYF.